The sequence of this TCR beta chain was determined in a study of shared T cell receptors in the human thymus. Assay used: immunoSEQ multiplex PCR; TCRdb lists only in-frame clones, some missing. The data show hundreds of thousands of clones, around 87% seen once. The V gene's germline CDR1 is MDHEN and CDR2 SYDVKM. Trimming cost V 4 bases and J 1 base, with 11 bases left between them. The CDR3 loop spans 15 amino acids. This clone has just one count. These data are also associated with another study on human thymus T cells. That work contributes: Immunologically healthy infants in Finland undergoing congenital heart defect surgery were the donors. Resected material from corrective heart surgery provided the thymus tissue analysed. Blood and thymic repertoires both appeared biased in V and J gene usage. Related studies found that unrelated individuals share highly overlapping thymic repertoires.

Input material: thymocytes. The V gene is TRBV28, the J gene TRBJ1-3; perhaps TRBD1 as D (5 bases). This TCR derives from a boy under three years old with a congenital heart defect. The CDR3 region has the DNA TGTGCCAGCAGTTATTCCCGGGGGTCTGGAAACACCATATATTTT. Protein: CASSYSRGSGNTIYF.